This T cell receptor beta chain was identified in a study of CD8+ T cells in alopecia areata. RNA extraction was followed by reverse transcription into cDNA, which acted as the sequencing template. Measured with immunoSEQ multiplex PCR; TCRdb has only the in-frame clones, and not every one. The data contain approximately 180,000 clones, over 50% of them seen just once; the ten biggest clones take up roughly 15%. Comments on this clone: Antigen specificity is unknown.

Study conclusions and caveats: Patients shared TCRs less clearly than mice did, possibly for HLA-related reasons.

Specimen: CD4+ T cells sorted from blood, collected at week 0. The receptor was derived from a human donor with alopecia areata.

The CDR3 here is CSVEDSIGTEAFF. CDR3 bases: TGCAGCGTTGAGGACTCTATAGGCACTGAAGCTTTCTTT. The chain has TRBV29-1 and TRBJ1-1; no reliable D call. CDR3 size: 13 residues. Trimming cost V 3 bases and J 4 bases, with 12 bases left between them. From germline, CDR1 is SQVTM and CDR2 ANQGSEA. Full variable domain (rest looked up from reference TRBV29-1 and TRBJ1-1): SAVISQKPSRDICQRGTSLTIQCQVDSQVTMMFWYRQQPGQSLTLIATANQGSEATYESGFVIDKFPISRPNLTFSTLTVSNMSPEDSSIYLCSVEDSIGTEAFFGQGTRLTVV.